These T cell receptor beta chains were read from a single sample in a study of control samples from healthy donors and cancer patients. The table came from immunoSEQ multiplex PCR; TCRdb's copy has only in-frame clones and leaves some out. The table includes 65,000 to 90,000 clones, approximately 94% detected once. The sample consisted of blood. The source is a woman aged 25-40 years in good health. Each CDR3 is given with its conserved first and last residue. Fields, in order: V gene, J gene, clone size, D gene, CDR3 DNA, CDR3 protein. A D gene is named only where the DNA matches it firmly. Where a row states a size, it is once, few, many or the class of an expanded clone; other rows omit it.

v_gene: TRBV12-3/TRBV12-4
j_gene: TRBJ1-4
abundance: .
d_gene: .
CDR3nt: TGTGCCAGCAGTTTAGCCCGCGGGAAACTGTTTTTT
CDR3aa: CASSLARGKLFF

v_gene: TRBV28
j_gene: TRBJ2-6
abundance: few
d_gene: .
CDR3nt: TGTGCCAGTGTACTCAAAACTGGGGCCAACGTCCTGACTTTC
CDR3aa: CASVLKTGANVLTF

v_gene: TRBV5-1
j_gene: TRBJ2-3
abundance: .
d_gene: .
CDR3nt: TGCGCCAGCAGCTTGGCGGGGCAACAAGATACGCAGTATTTT
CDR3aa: CASSLAGQQDTQYF

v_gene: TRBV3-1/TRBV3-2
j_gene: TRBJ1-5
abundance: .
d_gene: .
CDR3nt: TGTGCCAGCAGCCAATACCTTGGGCAGCCCCAGCATTTT
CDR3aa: CASSQYLGQPQHF

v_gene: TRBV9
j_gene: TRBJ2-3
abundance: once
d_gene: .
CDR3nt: TGTGCCAGCAGCGCCTACAGGACCCCCACAGATACGCAGTATTTT
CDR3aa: CASSAYRTPTDTQYF

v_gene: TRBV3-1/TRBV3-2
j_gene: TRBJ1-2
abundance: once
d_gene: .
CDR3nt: TGTGCCAGCAGCCAAGATCGGGTGGCAGTCGGCTACACCTTC
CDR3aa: CASSQDRVAVGYTF

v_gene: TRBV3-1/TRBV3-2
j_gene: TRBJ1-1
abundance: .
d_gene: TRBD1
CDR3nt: TGTGCCAGCAGCCCACACAGGGGATTGGGGGCTTTCTTT
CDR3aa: CASSPHRGLGAFF

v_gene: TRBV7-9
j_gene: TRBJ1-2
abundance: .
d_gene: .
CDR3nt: TGTGCCAGCAGCTTAGCTCCAGCGCTCTATGGCTACACCTTC
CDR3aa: CASSLAPALYGYTF

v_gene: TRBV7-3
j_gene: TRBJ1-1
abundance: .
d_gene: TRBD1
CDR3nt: TGTGCCAGCAGCATGGACAGGGGTGGCACTGAAGCTTTCTTT
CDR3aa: CASSMDRGGTEAFF

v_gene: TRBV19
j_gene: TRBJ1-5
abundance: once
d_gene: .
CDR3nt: TGTGCCAGTAGTATCTCTCACAATCAGCCCCAGCATTTT
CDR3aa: CASSISHNQPQHF

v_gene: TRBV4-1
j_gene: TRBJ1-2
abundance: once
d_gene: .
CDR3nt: TGCGCCAGCAGCCAAGCCTCGGGTCTCTATGGCTACACCTTC
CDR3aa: CASSQASGLYGYTF

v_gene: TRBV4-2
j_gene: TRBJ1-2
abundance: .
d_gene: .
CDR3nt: TGTGCCAGCAGCCAACAGAGTAACTATGGCTACACCTTC
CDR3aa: CASSQQSNYGYTF

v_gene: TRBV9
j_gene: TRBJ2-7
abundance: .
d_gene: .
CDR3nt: TGTGCCAGCAGCCCCCCCCGGTCCTACCTGAGTCTTCCCTACGAGCAGTACTTC
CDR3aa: CASSPPRSYLSLPYEQYF

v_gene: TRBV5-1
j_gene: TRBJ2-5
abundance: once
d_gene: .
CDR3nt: TGCGCCAGCAGCTTAGGGGCGGACCAAGAGACCCAGTACTTC
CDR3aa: CASSLGADQETQYF

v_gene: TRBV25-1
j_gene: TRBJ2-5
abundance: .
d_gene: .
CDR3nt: TGTGCCAGCAGCGAAGTTGGGGGGCAAGAGACCCAGTACTTC
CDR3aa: CASSEVGGQETQYF

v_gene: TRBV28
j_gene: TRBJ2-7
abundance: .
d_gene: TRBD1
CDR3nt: TGTGCCAGCACCTCTATCGGGTTGGCCGGGACAGGGGACCACGAGCAGTACTTC
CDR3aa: CASTSIGLAGTGDHEQYF

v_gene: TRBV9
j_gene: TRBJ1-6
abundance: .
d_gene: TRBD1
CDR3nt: TGTGCCAGCAGCCCCTACAGGGGGGGGGCGGGGGCAAATTCACCCCTCCACTTT
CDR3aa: CASSPYRGGAGANSPLHF

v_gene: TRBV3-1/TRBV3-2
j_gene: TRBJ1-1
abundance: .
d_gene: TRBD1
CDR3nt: TGTGCCAGCACCCAGGACAGGGGGCTCGGCACTGAAGCTTTCTTT
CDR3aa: CASTQDRGLGTEAFF

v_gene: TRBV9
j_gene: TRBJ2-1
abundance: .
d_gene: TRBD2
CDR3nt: TGTGCCAGCAGCACCCAAGCGGGGGGCGGTGAGCAGTTCTTC
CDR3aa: CASSTQAGGGEQFF

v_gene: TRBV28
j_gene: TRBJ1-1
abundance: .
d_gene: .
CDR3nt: TGTGCCAGCAGTTTCCCGGGGGCGGATAGAACTGAAGCTTTCTTT
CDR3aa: CASSFPGADRTEAFF

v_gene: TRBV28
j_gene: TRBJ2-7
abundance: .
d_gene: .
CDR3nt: TGTGCCAGCAGTTTACCAAGCAACACGCCAGAGCAGTACTTC
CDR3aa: CASSLPSNTPEQYF

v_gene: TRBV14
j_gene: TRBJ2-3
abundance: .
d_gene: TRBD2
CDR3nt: TGTGCCAGCAGCCAAGATTCGCGGGGGATGGATACGCAGTATTTT
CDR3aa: CASSQDSRGMDTQYF

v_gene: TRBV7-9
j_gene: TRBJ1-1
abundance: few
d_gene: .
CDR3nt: TGTGCCAGCAGCCCCGAAAGTGCTGAAGCTTTCTTT
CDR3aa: CASSPESAEAFF

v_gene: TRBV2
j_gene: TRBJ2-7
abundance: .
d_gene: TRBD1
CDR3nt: TGTGCCAGCATAGGGACAGGGCGCTACGAGCAGTACTTC
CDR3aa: CASIGTGRYEQYF